This T cell receptor beta chain was sequenced in a study of OX40 agonist ivuxolimab in advanced cancers. Study-level information: Patients achieving partial responses numbered three: one hepatocellular carcinoma case and two cutaneous melanoma cases.

This clone was recorded only once. The antigen is not known. The assay was immunoSEQ multiplex PCR, and TCRdb's table has in-frame clones only and misses some. The sample comprises about 30,000 clones, under 95% of which are singletons, and about 4.9% rests with the top ten. Study conclusions and caveats: Researchers did not establish what antigens the expanded peripheral T cells target. CD8+ T cells were the subset that, on average, had more expanded clones than CD4+.

This sample comprised CD4+ or CD8+ T cells sorted from blood, obtained in a trial of the OX40 agonist ivuxolimab. The clonotype comes from an adult with an advanced solid tumor such as melanoma, head and neck, liver or kidney cancer.

This CDR3 is CASSLALAGVLEQFF. The CDR3 DNA follows: TGTGCCAGCAGCTTGGCGCTAGCGGGAGTACTTGAGCAGTTCTTC. V is TRBV5-6 and J is TRBJ2-1; 10 nucleotides agree with TRBD2. This CDR3 has 15 amino acids. V lost 0 bases to trimming and J lost 9 bases; unmatched junction nucleotides: 6. Germline CDR1 is SGHDT and CDR2 is YYEEEE.